This T cell receptor (beta chain) was captured in a study of blood T cells in healthy people across ages. Study-level points and caveats: Fewer expanded clones and more diversity marked long-lived versus aged donors.

The authors ran a second PCR of roughly 6 to 12 cycles using a sample-barcoded 5' primer and a J-beta primer mix. TCRdb reprocessed the 5' RACE reads via MiXCR and lists one record per CDR3 protein. Of 650,000 to 800,000 distinct CDR3 sequences listed, under 55% are singletons. This clonotype has more than one count but fewer than ten. Its antigen is not identified. The length of the CDR3 is 15 residues. CDR1 is SGHRS, CDR2 YFSETQ, per germline. The trim removed 0 bases at V and 6 bases at J, leaving 7 bases unmatched. This clonotype was obtained from a man aged 60 to 69 in good health. The sample was blood. This sequence joins TRBV5-1 and TRBJ2-7, with 9 bases aligning to TRBD2. The CDR3 spells CASSLEASGVREQYF. The CDR3 nucleotides read TGCGCCAGCAGCTTGGAGGCTAGCGGGGTACGCGAGCAGTACTTC.